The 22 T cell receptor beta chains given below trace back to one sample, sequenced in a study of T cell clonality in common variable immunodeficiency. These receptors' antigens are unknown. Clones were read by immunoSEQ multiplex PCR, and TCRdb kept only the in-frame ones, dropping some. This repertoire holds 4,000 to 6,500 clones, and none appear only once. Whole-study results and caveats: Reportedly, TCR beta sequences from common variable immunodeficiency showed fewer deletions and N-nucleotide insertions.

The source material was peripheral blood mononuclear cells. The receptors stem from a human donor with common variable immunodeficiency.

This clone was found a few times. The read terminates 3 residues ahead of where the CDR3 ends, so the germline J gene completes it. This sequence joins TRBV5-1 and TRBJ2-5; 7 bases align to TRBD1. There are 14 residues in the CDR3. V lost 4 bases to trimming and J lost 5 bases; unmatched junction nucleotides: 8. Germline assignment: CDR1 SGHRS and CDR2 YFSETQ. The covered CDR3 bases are TGCGCCAGCAGCACCTACAGGGGTGGGGAGACC. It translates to CASSTYRGGET. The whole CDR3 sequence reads CASSTYRGGETQYF.

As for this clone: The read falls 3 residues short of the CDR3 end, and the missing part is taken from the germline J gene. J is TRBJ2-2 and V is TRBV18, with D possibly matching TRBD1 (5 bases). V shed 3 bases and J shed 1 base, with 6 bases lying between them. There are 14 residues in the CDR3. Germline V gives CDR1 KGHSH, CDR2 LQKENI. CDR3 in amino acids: CASSPDRNTGELFF. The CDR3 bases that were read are TGTGCCAGCTCACCTGACAGGAACACCGGGGAG.

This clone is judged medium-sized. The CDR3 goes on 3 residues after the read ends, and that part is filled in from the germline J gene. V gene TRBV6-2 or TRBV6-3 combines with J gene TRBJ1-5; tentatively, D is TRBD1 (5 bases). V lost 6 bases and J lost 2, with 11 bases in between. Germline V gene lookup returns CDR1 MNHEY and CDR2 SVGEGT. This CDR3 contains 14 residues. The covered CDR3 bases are TGTGCCAGCAGCGGGGGTGTGGGCAATCAGCCC. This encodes CASSGGVGNQP. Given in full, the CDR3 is CASSGGVGNQPQHF.

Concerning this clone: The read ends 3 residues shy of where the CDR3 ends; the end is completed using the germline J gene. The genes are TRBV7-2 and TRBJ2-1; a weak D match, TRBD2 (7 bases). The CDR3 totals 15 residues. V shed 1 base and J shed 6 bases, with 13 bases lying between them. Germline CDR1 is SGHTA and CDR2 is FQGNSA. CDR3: CASSLGGGAFNEQFF. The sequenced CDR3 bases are TGTGCCAGCAGCTTAGGTGGGGGGGCCTTCAATGAG.

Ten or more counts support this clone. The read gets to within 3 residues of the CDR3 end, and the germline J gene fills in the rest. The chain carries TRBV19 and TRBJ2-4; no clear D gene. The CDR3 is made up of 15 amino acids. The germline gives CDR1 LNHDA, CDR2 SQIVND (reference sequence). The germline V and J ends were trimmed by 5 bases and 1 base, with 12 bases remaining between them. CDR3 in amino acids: CASSSVLAAKNIQYF. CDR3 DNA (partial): TGTGCCAGTAGTTCCGTTTTGGCCGCCAAAAACATT.

The CDR3 protein is CATFTGGEQYF. The DNA read from the CDR3 is TGTGCCACCTTCACAGGGGGCGAG. V usage is TRBV2 and J usage is TRBJ2-7, with 8 nucleotides matching TRBD1. The read ends 3 residues before the CDR3 terminus; that terminus is restored from the germline J gene. This CDR3 comprises 11 residues. Trimming cost V 10 bases and J 6 bases; bases outside gene matches: 5. Germline CDR1 reads SNHLY; CDR2 reads FYNNEI.

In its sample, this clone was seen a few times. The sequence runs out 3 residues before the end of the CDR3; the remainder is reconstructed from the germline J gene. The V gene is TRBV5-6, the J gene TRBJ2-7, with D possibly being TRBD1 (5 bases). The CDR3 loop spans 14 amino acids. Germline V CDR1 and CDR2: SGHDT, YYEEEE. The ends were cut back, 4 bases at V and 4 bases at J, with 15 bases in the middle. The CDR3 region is CASSEPQGPYEQYF. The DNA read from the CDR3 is TGTGCCAGCAGCGAACCTCAGGGTCCTTACGAG.

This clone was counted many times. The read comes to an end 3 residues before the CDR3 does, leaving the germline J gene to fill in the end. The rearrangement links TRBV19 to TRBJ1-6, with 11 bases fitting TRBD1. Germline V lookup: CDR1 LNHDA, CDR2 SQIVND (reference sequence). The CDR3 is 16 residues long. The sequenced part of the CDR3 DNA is TGTGCCAGTAGGACGAACCGGGACAGGGGGTTTGAGCCC. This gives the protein CASRTNRDRGFEP. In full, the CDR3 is CASRTNRDRGFEPLHF.

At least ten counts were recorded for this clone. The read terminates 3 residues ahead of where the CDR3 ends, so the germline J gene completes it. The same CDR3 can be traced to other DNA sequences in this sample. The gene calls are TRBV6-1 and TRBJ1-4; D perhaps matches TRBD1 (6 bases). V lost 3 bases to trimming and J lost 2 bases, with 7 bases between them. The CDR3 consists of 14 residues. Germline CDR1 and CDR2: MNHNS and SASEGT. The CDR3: CASSDRGTNEKLFF. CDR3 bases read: TGTGCCAGCAGTGACAGGGGTACTAATGAAAAA.

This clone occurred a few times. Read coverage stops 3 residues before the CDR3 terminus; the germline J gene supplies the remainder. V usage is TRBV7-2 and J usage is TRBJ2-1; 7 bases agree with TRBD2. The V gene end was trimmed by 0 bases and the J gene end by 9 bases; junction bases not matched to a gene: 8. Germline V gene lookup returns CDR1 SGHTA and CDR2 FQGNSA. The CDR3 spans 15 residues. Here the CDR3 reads CASSLAGGVKTEQFF. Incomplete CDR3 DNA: TGTGCCAGCAGCTTAGCGGGGGGGGTTAAGACTGAG. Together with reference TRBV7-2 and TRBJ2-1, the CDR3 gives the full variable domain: GAGVSQSPSNKVTEKGKDVELRCDPISGHTALYWYRQSLGQGLEFLIYFQGNSAPDKSGLPSDRFSAERTGGSVSTLTIQRTQQEDSAVYLCASSLAGGVKTEQFFGPGTRLTVL.

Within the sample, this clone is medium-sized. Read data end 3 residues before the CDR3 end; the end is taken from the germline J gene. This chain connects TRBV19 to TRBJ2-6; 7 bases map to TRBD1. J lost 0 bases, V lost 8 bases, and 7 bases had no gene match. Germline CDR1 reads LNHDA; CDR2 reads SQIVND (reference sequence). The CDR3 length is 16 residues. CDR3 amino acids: CASRDSYFSGANVLTF. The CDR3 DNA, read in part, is TGTGCCAGTCGGGACAGCTATTTCTCTGGGGCCAACGTC.

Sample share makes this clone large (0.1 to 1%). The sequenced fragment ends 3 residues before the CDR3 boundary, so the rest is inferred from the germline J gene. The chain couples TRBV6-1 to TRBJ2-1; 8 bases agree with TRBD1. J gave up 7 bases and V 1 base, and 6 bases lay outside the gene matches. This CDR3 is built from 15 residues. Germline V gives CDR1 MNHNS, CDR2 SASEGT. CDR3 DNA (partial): TGTGCCAGCAGTGAAGACAGGGGGTGGTCTAATGAG. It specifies CASSEDRGWSNE. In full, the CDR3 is CASSEDRGWSNEQFF.

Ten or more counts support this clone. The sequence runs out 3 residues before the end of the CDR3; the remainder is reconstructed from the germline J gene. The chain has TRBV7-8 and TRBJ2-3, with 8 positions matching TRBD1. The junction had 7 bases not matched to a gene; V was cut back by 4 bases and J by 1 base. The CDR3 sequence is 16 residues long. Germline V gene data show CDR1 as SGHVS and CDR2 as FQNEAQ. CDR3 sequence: CASSSEQTGGTDTQYF. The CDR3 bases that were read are TGTGCCAGCAGCTCCGAGCAGACAGGGGGCACAGATACG.

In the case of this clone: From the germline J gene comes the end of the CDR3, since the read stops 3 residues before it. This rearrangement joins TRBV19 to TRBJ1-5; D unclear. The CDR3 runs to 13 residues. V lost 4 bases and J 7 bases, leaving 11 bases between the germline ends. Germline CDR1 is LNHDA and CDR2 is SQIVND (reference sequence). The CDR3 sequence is CASSTWSGQPQHF. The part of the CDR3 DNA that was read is TGTGCCAGTAGTACTTGGTCAGGCCAGCCC. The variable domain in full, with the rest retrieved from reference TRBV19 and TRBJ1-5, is DGGITQSPKYLFRKEGQNVTLSCEQNLNHDAMYWYRQDPGQGLRLIYYSQIVNDFQKGDIAEGYSVSREKKESFPLTVTSAQKNPTAFYLCASSTWSGQPQHFGDGTRLSIL.

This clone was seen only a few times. The DNA read from the CDR3 is TGTGCCAGCAGCTCCACAACAGGGCCCTATCAGCCC. Translated: CASSSTTGPYQP. The whole CDR3 protein reads CASSSTTGPYQPQHF. This chain connects TRBV7-2 to TRBJ1-5; D is possibly TRBD1 (6 bases). The read ends 3 residues before the CDR3 terminus; that terminus is restored from the germline J gene. The CDR3 is 15 residues long. V lost 4 bases and J lost 5, with 15 bases in between. Germline CDR1 SGHTA, CDR2 FQGNSA.

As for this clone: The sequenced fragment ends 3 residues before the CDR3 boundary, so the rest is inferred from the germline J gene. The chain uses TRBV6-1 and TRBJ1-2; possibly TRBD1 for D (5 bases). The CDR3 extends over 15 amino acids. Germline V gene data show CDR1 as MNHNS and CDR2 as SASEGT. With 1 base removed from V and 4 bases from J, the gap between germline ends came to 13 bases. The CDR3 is CASSEGAGPSYGYTF. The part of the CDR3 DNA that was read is TGTGCCAGCAGTGAAGGGGCAGGGCCGAGCTATGGC.

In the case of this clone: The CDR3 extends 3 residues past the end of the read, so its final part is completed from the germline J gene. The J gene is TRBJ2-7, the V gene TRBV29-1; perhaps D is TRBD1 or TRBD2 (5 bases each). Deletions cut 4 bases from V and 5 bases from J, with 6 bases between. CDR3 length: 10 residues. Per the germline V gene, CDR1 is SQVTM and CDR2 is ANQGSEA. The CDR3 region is CSVGGDEQYF. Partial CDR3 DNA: TGCAGCGTTGGAGGGGACGAG.

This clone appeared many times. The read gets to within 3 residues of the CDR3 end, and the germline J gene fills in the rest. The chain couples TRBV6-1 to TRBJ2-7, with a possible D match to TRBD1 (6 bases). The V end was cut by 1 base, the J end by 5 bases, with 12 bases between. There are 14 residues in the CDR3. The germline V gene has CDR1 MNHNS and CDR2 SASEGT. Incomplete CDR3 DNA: TGTGCCAGCAGTGAAGTAGGGGGTCGCGACGAG. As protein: CASSEVGGRDE. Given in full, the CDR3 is CASSEVGGRDEQYF.

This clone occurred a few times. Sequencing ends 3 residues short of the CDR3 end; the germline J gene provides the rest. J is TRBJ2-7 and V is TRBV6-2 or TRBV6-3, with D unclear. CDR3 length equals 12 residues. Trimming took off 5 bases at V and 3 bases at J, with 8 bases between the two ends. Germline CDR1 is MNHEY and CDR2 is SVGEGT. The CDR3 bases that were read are TGTGCCAGCAGTACCTCCGGCTACGAG. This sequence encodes CASSTSGYE. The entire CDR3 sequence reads CASSTSGYEQYF.

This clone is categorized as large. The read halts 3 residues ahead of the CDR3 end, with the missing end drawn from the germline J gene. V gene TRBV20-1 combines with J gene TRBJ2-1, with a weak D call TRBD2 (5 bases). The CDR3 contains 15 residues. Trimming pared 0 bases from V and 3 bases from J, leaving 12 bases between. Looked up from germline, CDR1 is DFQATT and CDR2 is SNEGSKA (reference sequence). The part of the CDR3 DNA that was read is TGCAGTGCTAGAGAGCTGGGCGGACTCTACAATGAG. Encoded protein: CSARELGGLYNE. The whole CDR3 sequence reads CSARELGGLYNEQFF.

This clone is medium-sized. The CDR3 region is CASSNTGLNRYNEQFF. The CDR3 bases that were read are TGTGCCAGCAGCAACACAGGGTTAAACCGCTACAATGAG. The chain couples TRBV9 to TRBJ2-1; D is possibly TRBD1 (6 bases). From the germline J gene comes the end of the CDR3, since the read stops 3 residues before it. CDR1 and CDR2 from the germline V gene are SGDLS and YYNGEE. Trimming stripped 4 bases from V and 3 bases from J, with 17 bases between. CDR3 length: 16 residues.

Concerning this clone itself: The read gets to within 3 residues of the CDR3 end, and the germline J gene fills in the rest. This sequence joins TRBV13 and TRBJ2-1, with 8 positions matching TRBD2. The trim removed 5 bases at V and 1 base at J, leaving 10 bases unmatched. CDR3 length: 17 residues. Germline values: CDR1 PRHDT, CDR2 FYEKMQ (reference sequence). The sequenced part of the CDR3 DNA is TGTGCCAGCAGCCCTCCGGCTAGCGGGTCGTCCTACAATGAG. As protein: CASSPPASGSSYNE. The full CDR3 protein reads CASSPPASGSSYNEQFF.